This T cell receptor (beta chain) was observed in a study of blood T cell repertoires in COVID-19 (dated by TCRdb to between 2020 and 2021). Turning to the overall study: The collaborator samples originated in the United States, Italy and Spain and spanned the acute and convalescent phases of COVID-19. The prospective study material was composed of cDNA or gDNA derived from T cells, B-cell-depleted T cells, or PBMCs. The dataset comprised deeply sampled blood TCRbeta repertoires from subjects exposed to, actively infected with, or recovered from COVID-19. The repertoires were made available in a free public database intended to serve as a resource for research on the immune response to SARS-CoV-2. Samples were obtained from the ongoing ImmuneRACE study (first 160 participants) and from over a thousand subjects provided by 6 global collaborators. The sample metadata nearly always contained a de-identified subject ID, COVID-19 status, age in years and sex. Where available, HLA class I and class II types were taken from metadata supplied by the sample provider and were not determined by assay-based typing. Broad study findings and their caveats: Clinical and demographic metadata were provided uncurated, with the amount varying by source and participant.

This clone is a singleton in its sample. Its target antigen remains unknown. Base qualities were left out, and no much larger clone turns up one base away. TCRbeta CDR3 regions were amplified from genomic DNA using the immunoSEQ Assay, a bias-controlled multiplex PCR. As for how the authors treated the data: The number of nucleated cells in each sample was estimated from the amplification of reference gene primers within the assay. Sequence reads were collapsed and filtered to measure the absolute abundance of every unique TCRbeta CDR3 rearrangement. Productive Simpson clonality was computed per sample as the square root of Simpson's diversity index over productive rearrangements. TCRdb limited this immuneACCESS table to in-frame rearrangements with V and J called. A share of clones is missing; checked studies link under half to unresolved V genes, and the rest is unexplained. The V and J calls and the clone size are those of that table, but D and trimming were determined from the DNA. The sample contains roughly 170,000 clones, around 79% of them found a single time. The top ten clones comprise roughly 25% of the sample.

Each collaborating institution followed its own protocols to collect whole blood in K2EDTA tubes. For TCRbeta analysis, collaborators shipped samples as frozen whole blood, isolated PBMCs, or DNA extracted from either of those sample types. The clonotype was recovered from an older woman with acute or convalescent COVID-19. What was sequenced was peripheral blood.

The bases are TGTGCCAGTAGTGTCGGACAGGGGGCCGTTGGGAGTGAAAAACTGTTTTTT. The encoded protein is CASSVGQGAVGSEKLFF. Recombination joined TRBV19 with TRBJ1-4; 11 junctional bases match TRBD1. The CDR3 numbers 17 residues from cysteine through phenylalanine. Only CDR3 DNA is held: 51 bases, read in frame from base 1. Reading the germline V gene (reference sequence) gives CDR1 LNHDA and CDR2 SQIVND. V ends up 5 bases short and J 7 bases short, with an unmatched junction base count of 12.